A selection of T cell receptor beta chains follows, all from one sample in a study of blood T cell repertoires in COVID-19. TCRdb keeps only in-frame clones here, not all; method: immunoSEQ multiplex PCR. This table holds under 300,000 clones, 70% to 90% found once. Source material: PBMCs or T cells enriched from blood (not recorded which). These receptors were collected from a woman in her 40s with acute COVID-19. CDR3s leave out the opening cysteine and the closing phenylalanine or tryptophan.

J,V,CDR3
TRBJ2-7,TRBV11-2,ASSFPSGSQEQY
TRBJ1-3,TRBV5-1,ASSLGTGDSGNTIY
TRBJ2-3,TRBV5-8,ASRVSGTDTQY
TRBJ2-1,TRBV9,ASSPRLNEQF
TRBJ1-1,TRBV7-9,ASSSSGNTEAF
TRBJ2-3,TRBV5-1,ASSSSFITDTQY
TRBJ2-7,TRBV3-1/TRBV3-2,ASSRGTGAYEQY
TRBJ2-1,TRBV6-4,ASSEFGTGYNEQF
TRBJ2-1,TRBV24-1,ATSEAGGGGEQF
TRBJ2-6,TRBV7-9,ASSPLGRGSGANVLT
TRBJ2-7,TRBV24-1,ATSDSTGQEYYEQY
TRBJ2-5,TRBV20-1,SARGGETQY
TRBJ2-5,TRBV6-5,AGAAGDQETQY
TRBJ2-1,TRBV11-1,ASSLGREGEQF
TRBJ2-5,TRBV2,ATYRDSQETQY
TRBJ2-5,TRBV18,ASSAGQSYEETQY
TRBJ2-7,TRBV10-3,AISGLADEQY
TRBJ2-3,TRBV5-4,ASSLFGDYTDTQY
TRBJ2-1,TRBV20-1,SAYYNEQF
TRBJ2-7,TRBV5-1,ASSSGTSGYYEQY
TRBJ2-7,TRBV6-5,ASSSGTGGYEQY
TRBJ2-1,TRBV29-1,SVGGRGAYNEQF
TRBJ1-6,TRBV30,AWSVQGSYNSPLH
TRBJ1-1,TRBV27,ASSPTGRGGENTEAF
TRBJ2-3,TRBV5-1,ASSRGMEDTQY
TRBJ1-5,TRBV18,ASSLQGGDNQPQH
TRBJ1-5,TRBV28,ASSFAGTGNQPQH
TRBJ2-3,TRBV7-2,ASSLVAGGELTDTQY
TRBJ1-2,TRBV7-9,ASSLGAGYGYT
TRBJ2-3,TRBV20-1,SASRGSTDTQY
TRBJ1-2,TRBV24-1,ATSETGSNYGYT
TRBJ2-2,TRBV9,ASSVATGVRKSSGDTGELF
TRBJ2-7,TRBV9,ASSVAGTGAYEQY
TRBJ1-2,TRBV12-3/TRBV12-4,ASSFGNYGYT
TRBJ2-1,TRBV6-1,ASSDPGTGYNEQF
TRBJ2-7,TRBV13,ASRRTGGLEQY
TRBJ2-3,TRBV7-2,ASSSGPDQGDTQY
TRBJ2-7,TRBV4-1,ASSQGGQGGYEQY
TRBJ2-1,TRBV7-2,ASSLGGNNNEQF
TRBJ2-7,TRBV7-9,ASSHRGFDEQY
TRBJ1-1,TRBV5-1,ASSSGTGLMNTEAF
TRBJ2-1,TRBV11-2,ASSLVGRGNYNEQF
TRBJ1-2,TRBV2,ASNKGLEYGYT